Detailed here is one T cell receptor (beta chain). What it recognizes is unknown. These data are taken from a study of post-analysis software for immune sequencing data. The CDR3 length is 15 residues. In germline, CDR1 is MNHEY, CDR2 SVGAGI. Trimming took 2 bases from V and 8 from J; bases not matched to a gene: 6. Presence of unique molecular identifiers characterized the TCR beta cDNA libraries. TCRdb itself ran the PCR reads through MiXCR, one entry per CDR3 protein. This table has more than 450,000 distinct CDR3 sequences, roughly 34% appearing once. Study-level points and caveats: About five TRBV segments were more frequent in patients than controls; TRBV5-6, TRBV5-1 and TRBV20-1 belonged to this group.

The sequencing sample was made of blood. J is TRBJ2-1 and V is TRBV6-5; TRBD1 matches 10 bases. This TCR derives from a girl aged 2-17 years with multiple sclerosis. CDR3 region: CASSYRGQGLHEQFF. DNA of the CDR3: TGTGCCAGCAGTTACCGGGGACAGGGGCTACATGAGCAGTTCTTC.